This is a list of T cell receptor beta chains from one sample in a study of blood T cell repertoires in COVID-19. The method was immunoSEQ multiplex PCR; TCRdb's version includes in-frame clones alone and lacks a portion of them. Here the sample spans roughly 35,000 clones, about 88% being singletons. The sample was peripheral blood. Receptors originate from a man in his 70s with acute or convalescent COVID-19. Both conserved end residues are part of each CDR3. D genes are given only for firm matches. A row's size may be missing; if present it is once, few, many or a size class.

V: TRBV24-1
J: TRBJ2-1
D: TRBD1
size: -
CDR3: CATSDNSPGQGMEGEQFF

V: TRBV5-4
J: TRBJ2-1
D: -
size: -
CDR3: CASSLAGGEQFF

V: TRBV4-2
J: TRBJ1-5
D: TRBD1
size: -
CDR3: CASSLQTGEQPQHF

V: TRBV5-1
J: TRBJ2-2
D: -
size: -
CDR3: CASSGGRLANTGELFF

V: TRBV29-1
J: TRBJ1-2
D: TRBD1
size: once
CDR3: CSVTGETGFYGYTF

V: TRBV18
J: TRBJ1-2
D: -
size: -
CDR3: CASSPATPEGYGYTF

V: TRBV14
J: TRBJ2-3
D: -
size: -
CDR3: CASSLPERTGTPENQADTQYF

V: TRBV5-4
J: TRBJ1-2
D: -
size: -
CDR3: CASTRGGQDYGYTF

V: TRBV10-3
J: TRBJ1-1
D: -
size: -
CDR3: CAISGSGEGTEAFF

V: TRBV27
J: TRBJ2-7
D: -
size: few
CDR3: CASSLDGGYEQYF